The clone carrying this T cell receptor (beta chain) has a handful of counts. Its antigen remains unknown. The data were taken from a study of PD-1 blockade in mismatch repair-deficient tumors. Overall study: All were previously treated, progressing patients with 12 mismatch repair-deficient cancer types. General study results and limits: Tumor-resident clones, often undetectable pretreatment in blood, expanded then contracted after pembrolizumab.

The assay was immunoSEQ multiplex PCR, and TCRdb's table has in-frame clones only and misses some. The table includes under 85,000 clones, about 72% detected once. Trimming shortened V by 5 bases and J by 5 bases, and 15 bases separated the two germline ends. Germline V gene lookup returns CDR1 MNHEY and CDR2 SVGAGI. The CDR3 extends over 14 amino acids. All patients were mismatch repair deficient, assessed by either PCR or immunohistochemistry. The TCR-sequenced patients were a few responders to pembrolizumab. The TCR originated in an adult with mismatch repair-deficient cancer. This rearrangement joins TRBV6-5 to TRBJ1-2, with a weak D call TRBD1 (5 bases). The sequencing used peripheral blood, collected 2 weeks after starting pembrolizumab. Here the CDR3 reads CASSPAGDGYGYTF. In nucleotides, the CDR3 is TGTGCCAGCAGTCCGGCGGGGGACGGATATGGCTACACCTTC.